This TCR beta chain was sequenced for a study of monozygotic twins with inflammatory bowel disease. The CDR3 sequence is 13 residues long. TCRdb reprocessed the 5' RACE reads and reports one entry per CDR3 protein, with no DNA. The sample table includes about 330,000 distinct CDR3 sequences. The chain joins TRBV12-3 or TRBV12-4 to TRBJ2-1. The sequenced sample was blood. This receptor was taken from a human donor with ulcerative colitis or Crohn's disease, or a healthy co-twin of an affected twin (not recorded which). The CDR3 is CASSLEPTCEQFF.